Sequencing of this TCR beta chain was carried out in a study of T cell responses to AZD1222 COVID-19 vaccine. Study-wide results and limits: In the spike-specific TCR repertoire, nearly half reportedly target unmutated variant regions. There were vaccine-associated CD4 TCRs across spike, dominant at 160-218 and 743-854. At study baseline, merely six AZD1222 recipients were seropositive. White British donors predominated, females outnumbered males, and clonal diversity was possibly underestimated.

CDR1 and CDR2 from the germline V gene are SGHTA and FQGNSA. This CDR3 is 14 amino acids long. As to this clone: Its antigen is unidentified. The junction and the germline gene differ at one end; a read error may be behind it.

Measured with immunoSEQ multiplex PCR; TCRdb has only the in-frame clones, and not every one. Counted here are 65,000 to 95,000 clones, about 88% occurring once; the ten biggest clones make up about an eighth. This sequence was found in an adult in good health. The chain uses TRBV7-2 and TRBJ1-5; possibly TRBD1 for D (5 bases). The input for sequencing was peripheral blood, taken on day 0 of AZD1222 vaccination. The DNA for the CDR3 is TGTGCCAGCAGCTTAGACCTTCAGGGTCAGGCCCAGCATTTT. The encoded protein is CASSLDLQGQAQHF.